The 28 T cell receptor beta chains below were found in one sample sequenced in a study of blood T cells in healthy people across ages. Primed by a sample-barcoded 5' primer and a J-beta primer mix, a second PCR proceeded for roughly 6 to 12 cycles. TCRdb re-called the 5' RACE reads through MiXCR, storing one row per CDR3 protein. The sample consists of 1 million to 1.2 million distinct CDR3 sequences, more than 30% of them appearing once. The material sequenced was blood. These receptors came from a man aged 18 to 30 in good health.

The rearrangement joins TRBV12-3 or TRBV12-4 to TRBJ1-3; D uncertain. With 11 bases removed from V and 0 bases from J, the gap between germline ends came to 11 bases. The CDR3 runs to 13 residues. CDR3 region: CAGRWNSGNTIYF. The CDR3 region has the DNA TGTGCCGGCCGGTGGAACTCTGGAAACACCATATATTTT.

This clonotype has at least ten counts. An end of the junction differs from the germline gene, which may be a read error. The chain uses TRBV7-2 and TRBJ2-1; 9 positions agree with TRBD1. Per germline, CDR1 SGHTA and CDR2 FQGNSA. This CDR3 is 15 amino acids long. CDR3: CASSLGGTGYNEQFF. The CDR3 coding sequence is TGTGCCAGCAGTTTAGGTGGGACAGGGTACAATGAGCAGTTCTTC.

The gene calls are TRBV4-3 and TRBJ2-5; D call uncertain. V was trimmed by 0 bases and J by 2 bases, leaving 10 bases between them. The CDR3 spans 15 residues. CDR1 and CDR2 from the germline V gene are LGHNA and YSLEER. CDR3 sequence (DNA): TGCGCCAGCAGCCAAGATGGCCTGTTACAAGAGACCCAGTACTTC. It yields the protein CASSQDGLLQETQYF.

V gene TRBV14 combines with J gene TRBJ2-3; D possibly matches TRBD1 or TRBD2 (5 bases each). Germline CDR1 reads SGHDN; CDR2 reads FVKESK. V was shortened by 5 bases and J by 5 bases, with 14 bases between the two germline ends. This CDR3 region has 14 residues. The CDR3 reads CASSKRGPGDTQYF. In DNA, the CDR3 is TGTGCCAGCAGCAAGAGGGGCCCCGGAGATACGCAGTATTTT. Variable domain in full (rest from reference TRBV14 and TRBJ2-3): EAGVTQFPSHSVIEKGQTVTLRCDPISGHDNLYWYRRVMGKEIKFLLHFVKESKQDESGMPNNRFLAERTGGTYSTLKVQPAELEDSGVYFCASSKRGPGDTQYFGPGTRLTVL.

The rearrangement joins TRBV6-2 or TRBV6-3 to TRBJ1-1, with a weak D call TRBD1 (6 bases). Deletions cut 1 base from V and 1 base from J, with 10 bases between. From germline, CDR1 is MNHEY and CDR2 SVGEGT. The CDR3 length is 15 residues. DNA of the CDR3: TGTGCCAGCAGTTACTTACAGGGAGGGAACACTGAAGCTTTCTTT. Protein sequence: CASSYLQGGNTEAFF.

The chain combines TRBV5-1 with TRBJ2-5, with D perhaps TRBD1 (6 bases). V was shortened by 4 bases and J by 4 bases, with 17 bases between the two germline ends. The CDR3 length is 15 residues. Germline CDR1 is SGHRS and CDR2 is YFSETQ. Here the CDR3 reads CASSGETGNGETQYF. Here the CDR3 DNA reads TGCGCCAGCAGCGGAGAGACAGGAAACGGAGAGACCCAGTACTTC. The full variable domain, rest sourced from reference TRBV5-1 and TRBJ2-5, is KAGVTQTPRYLIKTRGQQVTLSCSPISGHRSVSWYQQTPGQGLQFLFEYFSETQRNKGNFPGRFSGRQFSNSRSEMNVSTLELGDSALYLCASSGETGNGETQYFGPGTRLLVL.

The chain combines TRBV6-5 with TRBJ2-5, with D perhaps assigned TRBD1 or TRBD2 (5 bases each). This CDR3 spans 14 amino acids. Germline CDR1 MNHEY, CDR2 SVGAGI. The germline V and J ends were trimmed by 2 bases and 7 bases, with 14 bases remaining between them. The CDR3 here is CASSYEGTYRTQYF. CDR3 DNA: TGTGCCAGCAGTTACGAGGGGACGTACCGGACCCAGTACTTC.

V and J are TRBV20-1 and TRBJ1-2; 9 nucleotides match TRBD1. This CDR3 region has 15 residues. CDR1 is DFQATT and CDR2 is SNEGSKA in the germline V gene (reference sequence). V gave up 3 bases and J gave up 7 bases; unmatched junction bases: 12. CDR3 nucleotides: TGCAGTGCTAGTTTGGGGTATTCGACAGGGGGTGGCTACACCTTC. Amino acids: CSASLGYSTGGGYTF.

This clonotype came up many times. This chain links TRBV4-1 with TRBJ2-1; TRBD1 might be the D (6 bases). Trimming cost V 2 bases and J 9 bases, with 8 bases left between them. The CDR3 loop spans 12 amino acids. Per germline, CDR1 MGHRA and CDR2 YSYEKL. The CDR3 spells CASSQQGIEQFF. The CDR3 bases are TGCGCCAGCAGCCAACAGGGGATTGAGCAGTTCTTC.

The V and J genes are TRBV20-1 and TRBJ1-1; D is undetermined. V gave up 2 bases and J gave up 6 bases, with 7 bases separating them. Germline V gives CDR1 DFQATT, CDR2 SNEGSKA (reference sequence). The CDR3 contains 11 residues. The CDR3 reads CSARRPSEAFF. The CDR3 DNA is TGCAGTGCTAGAAGGCCTTCTGAAGCTTTCTTT.

The chain couples TRBV19 to TRBJ1-5, with a possible D match to TRBD1 (6 bases). Per the germline V gene, CDR1 is LNHDA and CDR2 is SQIVND (reference sequence). The CDR3 consists of 14 residues. Trimming took 2 bases from V and 7 from J, leaving 12 bases between them. This CDR3 is CASSIPLQGQPQHF. In DNA form, the CDR3 reads TGTGCCAGTAGTATACCTTTGCAGGGGCAGCCCCAGCATTTT.

This clonotype was picked up a small number of times. In DNA, the CDR3 is TGTGCCAGCGGAAAGGGGGACCACGAGCAGTACTTC. Its translation is CASGKGDHEQYF. The rearrangement links TRBV4-2 to TRBJ2-4; maybe TRBD1 (6 bases). The J call may be in error: the DNA end matches TRBJ2-7 better. CDR1 LGHNA and CDR2 YNFKEQ come from the germline V gene. This CDR3 has 12 residues.

This chain joins TRBV15 and TRBJ1-5; D ambiguous. Germline CDR1 reads LNHNV; CDR2 reads YYDKDF (reference sequence). Deletions cut 5 bases from V and 7 bases from J, with 9 bases between. The CDR3 runs to 12 residues. The chain's CDR3 is CATSGEGQPQHF. The DNA for the CDR3 is TGTGCCACCAGCGGTGAGGGACAGCCCCAGCATTTT.

The chain links TRBV11-2 to TRBJ1-1, with no clear D. This CDR3 is 13 amino acids long. Germline V gives CDR1 SGHAT, CDR2 FQNNGV. The V and J ends lost 3 bases and 3 bases respectively, with 8 bases between them. In DNA form, the CDR3 reads TGTGCCAGCAGCTTTGAACGGGACACTGAAGCTTTCTTT. Its protein product is CASSFERDTEAFF.

This clonotype was counted only a few times. The gene calls are TRBV4-2 and TRBJ1-4, with 10 bases matching TRBD1. CDR1 and CDR2 from the germline V gene are LGHNA and YNFKEQ. The CDR3 is 18 residues long. V dropped 0 bases and J dropped 1; count of bases not matched to a gene: 5. The CDR3 is CASSQERTGGETNEKLFF. The CDR3 DNA reads as TGTGCCAGCAGCCAAGAAAGGACAGGGGGAGAAACTAATGAAAAACTGTTTTTT.

This clonotype was seen a handful of times. This chain joins TRBV9 and TRBJ2-1; 7 bases line up with TRBD1. The CDR3 loop spans 15 amino acids. Trimming removed 3 bases from V and 5 bases from J; junction bases left unmatched: 8. Germline lookup yields CDR1 SGDLS and CDR2 YYNGEE. The CDR3 loop reads CASSAGTATNNEQFF. The DNA of the CDR3 is TGTGCCAGCAGCGCCGGGACAGCTACCAACAATGAGCAGTTCTTC.

V is TRBV20-1 and J is TRBJ2-3, with TRBD2 matching 7 bases. The CDR3 contains 15 residues. In germline, CDR1 is DFQATT, CDR2 SNEGSKA (reference sequence). V lost 5 bases, J lost 3 bases, and 11 bases stayed unmatched. CDR3: CSAGGGLRPTDTQYF. The CDR3 nucleotides are TGCAGTGCTGGGGGGGGTCTTCGCCCGACAGATACGCAGTATTTT.

The chain uses TRBV6-5 and TRBJ1-1; D is uncertain. Germline CDR1 reads MNHEY; CDR2 reads SVGAGI. Trimming removed 5 bases from V and 10 bases from J, with 11 bases in between. The CDR3 spans 11 residues. The CDR3 loop reads CASSASGLAFF. The CDR3 DNA follows: TGTGCCAGCAGTGCCAGCGGTCTAGCTTTCTTT.

J is TRBJ2-3 and V is TRBV5-1, with 8 bases matching TRBD2. The CDR3 contains 19 residues. Germline V gives CDR1 SGHRS, CDR2 YFSETQ. With V trimmed by 2 bases and J by 0 bases, 14 bases remained unmatched. CDR3 DNA: TGCGCCAGCAGCTTCAGGGTCAGCGGGGGCCCGAGTAGCACAGATACGCAGTATTTT. Amino acids: CASSFRVSGGPSSTDTQYF.

The CDR3 here is CASSLGTGTYSTDTQYF. As DNA, the CDR3 is TGCGCCAGCAGCTTGGGGACAGGTACCTATAGCACAGATACGCAGTATTTT. This chain connects TRBV5-1 to TRBJ2-3, with 7 bases fitting TRBD1. Trimming took 0 bases from V and 0 from J; bases not matched to a gene: 7. There are 17 residues in the CDR3. CDR1 and CDR2 from the germline V gene are SGHRS and YFSETQ.

This clonotype was counted only a few times. This chain joins TRBV7-9 and TRBJ2-1; no definite D call. Trimming cost V 5 bases and J 7 bases, with 15 bases left between them. This CDR3 has 14 amino acids. Germline CDR1 is SEHNR and CDR2 is FQNEAQ (reference sequence). The CDR3 region has the DNA TGTGCCAGCAGCCCCCCGGGCCCTTGGAATGAGCAGTTCTTC. Translation gives CASSPPGPWNEQFF.

This clonotype was seen a few times. The rearrangement joins TRBV5-1 to TRBJ1-2; unclear D gene. Trimming left V 0 bases short and J 0 bases short, with 6 bases between. The CDR3 runs to 14 residues. The germline CDR1 and CDR2 sequences are SGHRS and YFSETQ. The CDR3 region is CASSLDTTNYGYTF. CDR3 DNA: TGCGCCAGCAGCTTGGACACAACTAACTATGGCTACACCTTC.

This clonotype has just a few counts. This chain connects TRBV10-3 to TRBJ2-1; 9 bases line up with TRBD1. The germline V gene has CDR1 ENHRY and CDR2 SYGVKD. V was clipped by 4 bases and J by 0 bases; unmatched bases: 1. The CDR3 is 15 residues long. The CDR3 region is CAISAQGASYNEQFF. The DNA of the CDR3 is TGTGCCATCAGTGCACAGGGGGCCTCCTACAATGAGCAGTTCTTC.

About this clonotype: The junction differs from germline at one of its ends, possibly a read error. The chain uses TRBV7-8 and TRBJ2-3; D is uncertain. Germline V gives CDR1 SGHVS, CDR2 FQNEAQ. This CDR3 spans 14 amino acids. CDR3: CASSVADLTDTQYF. The CDR3 bases are TGTGCCAGCAGCGTAGCCGACCTCACAGATACGCAGTATTTT.

This clonotype appeared a single time. V is TRBV7-2 and J is TRBJ2-3; 11 nucleotides agree with TRBD2. There are 16 residues in the CDR3. V lost 5 bases to trimming and J lost 4 bases; unmatched junction nucleotides: 8. Germline CDR1 reads SGHTA; CDR2 reads FQGNSA. CDR3 nucleotide sequence: TGTGCCAGCAGCCCTCGGACTAGCGGGTATGCAGATACGCAGTATTTT. It translates to CASSPRTSGYADTQYF. Variable domain in full (rest from reference TRBV7-2 and TRBJ2-3): GAGVSQSPSNKVTEKGKDVELRCDPISGHTALYWYRQSLGQGLEFLIYFQGNSAPDKSGLPSDRFSAERTGGSVSTLTIQRTQQEDSAVYLCASSPRTSGYADTQYFGPGTRLTVL.

About this clonotype: Germline is not matched at one junction end, which may reflect a read error. The gene calls are TRBV7-2 and TRBJ2-1; D ambiguous. Per germline, CDR1 SGHTA and CDR2 FQGNSA. CDR3 length: 15 residues. The CDR3 DNA reads as TGTGCCAGCAGCTTAGCAAAAAGCTCCTACAATGGGCAGTTCTTC. It yields the protein CASSLAKSSYNGQFF.

This clonotype has a handful of counts. V and J are TRBV9 and TRBJ2-7; TRBD1 is a possible D gene (5 bases). The germline V gene has CDR1 SGDLS and CDR2 YYNGEE. The CDR3 extends over 12 amino acids. Trimming shortened V by 3 bases and J by 7 bases, and 11 bases separated the two germline ends. This chain's CDR3 is CASSATGGEQYF. The CDR3 coding sequence is TGTGCCAGCAGCGCTACAGGTGGGGAGCAGTACTTC. Full variable domain (outside the CDR3, taken from reference TRBV9 and TRBJ2-7): DSGVTQTPKHLITATGQRVTLRCSPRSGDLSVYWYQQSLDQGLQFLIQYYNGEERAKGNILERFSAQQFPDLHSELNLSSLELGDSALYFCASSATGGEQYFGPGTRLTVT.

This clonotype was detected a few times. The chain recombines TRBV5-1 with TRBJ2-1; possibly TRBD1 for D (6 bases). Germline-derived CDR1 and CDR2 are SGHRS and YFSETQ. The ends were cut back, 3 bases at V and 5 bases at J, with 9 bases in the middle. The CDR3 runs to 13 residues. CDR3 nucleotide sequence: TGCGCCAGCAGCTCGGGACATCACAATGAGCAGTTCTTC. Translating it yields CASSSGHHNEQFF.